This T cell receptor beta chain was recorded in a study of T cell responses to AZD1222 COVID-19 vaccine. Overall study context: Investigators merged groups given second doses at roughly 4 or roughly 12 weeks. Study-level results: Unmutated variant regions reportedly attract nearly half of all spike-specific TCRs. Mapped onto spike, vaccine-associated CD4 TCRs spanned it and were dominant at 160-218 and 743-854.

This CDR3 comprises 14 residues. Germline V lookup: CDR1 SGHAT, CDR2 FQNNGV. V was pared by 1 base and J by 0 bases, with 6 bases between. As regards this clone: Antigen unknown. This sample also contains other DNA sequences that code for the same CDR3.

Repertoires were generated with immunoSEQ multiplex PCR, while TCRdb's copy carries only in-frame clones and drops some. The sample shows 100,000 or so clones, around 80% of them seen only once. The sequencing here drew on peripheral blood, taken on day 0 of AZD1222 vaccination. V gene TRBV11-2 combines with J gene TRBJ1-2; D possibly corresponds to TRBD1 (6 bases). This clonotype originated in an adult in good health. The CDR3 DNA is TGTGCCAGCAGCTTAGGGACAGCTAACTATGGCTACACCTTC. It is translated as CASSLGTANYGYTF.